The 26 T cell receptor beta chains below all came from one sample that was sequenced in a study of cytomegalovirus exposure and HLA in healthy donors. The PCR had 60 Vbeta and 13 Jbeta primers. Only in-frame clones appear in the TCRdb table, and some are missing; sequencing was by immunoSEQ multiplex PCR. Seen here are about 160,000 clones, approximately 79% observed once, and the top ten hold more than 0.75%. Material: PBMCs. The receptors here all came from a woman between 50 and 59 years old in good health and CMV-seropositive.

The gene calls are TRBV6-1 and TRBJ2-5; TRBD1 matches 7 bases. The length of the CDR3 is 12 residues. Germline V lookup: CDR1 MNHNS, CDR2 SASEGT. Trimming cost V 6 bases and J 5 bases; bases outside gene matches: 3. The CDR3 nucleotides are TGTGCCAGCAGGCAGGGGGAGGAGACCCAGTACTTC. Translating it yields CASRQGEETQYF.

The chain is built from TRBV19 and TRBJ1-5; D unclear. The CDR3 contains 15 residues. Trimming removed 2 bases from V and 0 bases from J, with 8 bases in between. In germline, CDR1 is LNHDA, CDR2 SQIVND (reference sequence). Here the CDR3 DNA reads TGTGCCAGTAGTATATCGAGATATAGCAATCAGCCCCAGCATTTT. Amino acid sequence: CASSISRYSNQPQHF. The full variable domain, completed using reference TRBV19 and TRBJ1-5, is DGGITQSPKYLFRKEGQNVTLSCEQNLNHDAMYWYRQDPGQGLRLIYYSQIVNDFQKGDIAEGYSVSREKKESFPLTVTSAQKNPTAFYLCASSISRYSNQPQHFGDGTRLSIL.

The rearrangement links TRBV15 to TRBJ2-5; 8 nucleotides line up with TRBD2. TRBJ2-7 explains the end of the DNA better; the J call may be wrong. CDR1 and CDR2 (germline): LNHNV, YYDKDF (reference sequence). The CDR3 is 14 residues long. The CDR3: CATRASGSSYEQYF. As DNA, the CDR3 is TGTGCCACCAGGGCTAGCGGGTCCTCCTACGAGCAGTACTTC.

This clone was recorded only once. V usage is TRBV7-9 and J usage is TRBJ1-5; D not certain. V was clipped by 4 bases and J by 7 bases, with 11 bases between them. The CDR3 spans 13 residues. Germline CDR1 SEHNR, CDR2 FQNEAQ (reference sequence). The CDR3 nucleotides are TGTGCCAGCAGCTCCTCACACCCCCAGCCCCAGCATTTT. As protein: CASSSSHPQPQHF. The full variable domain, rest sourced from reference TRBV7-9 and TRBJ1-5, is DTGVSQNPRHKITKRGQNVTFRCDPISEHNRLYWYRQTLGQGPEFLTYFQNEAQLEKSRLLSDRFSAERPKGSFSTLEIQRTEQGDSAMYLCASSSSHPQPQHFGDGTRLSIL.

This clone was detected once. The CDR3 bases are TGTGCCAGCAGGACGGACAACACAGATACGCAGTATTTT. Its protein is CASRTDNTDTQYF. This rearrangement joins TRBV2 to TRBJ2-3; D is perhaps TRBD1 (5 bases). The V gene lost 6 bases and the J gene lost 2 bases, with 9 bases spanning the gap. This CDR3 has 13 residues. Germline CDR1 reads SNHLY; CDR2 reads FYNNEI.

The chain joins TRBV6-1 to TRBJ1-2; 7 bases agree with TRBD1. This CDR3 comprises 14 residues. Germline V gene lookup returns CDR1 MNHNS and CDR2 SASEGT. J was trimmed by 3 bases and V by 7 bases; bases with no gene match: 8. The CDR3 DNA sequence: TGTGCCAGCATTACAGGGGCTGGGTACTATGGCTACACCTTC. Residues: CASITGAGYYGYTF.

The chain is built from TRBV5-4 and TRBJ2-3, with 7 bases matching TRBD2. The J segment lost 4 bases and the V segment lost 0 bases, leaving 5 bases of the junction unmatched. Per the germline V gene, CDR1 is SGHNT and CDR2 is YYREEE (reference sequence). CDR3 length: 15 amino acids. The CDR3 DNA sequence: TGTGCCAGCAGCTTGGGGGCGGGAGTAGCAGATACGCAGTATTTT. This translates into CASSLGAGVADTQYF.

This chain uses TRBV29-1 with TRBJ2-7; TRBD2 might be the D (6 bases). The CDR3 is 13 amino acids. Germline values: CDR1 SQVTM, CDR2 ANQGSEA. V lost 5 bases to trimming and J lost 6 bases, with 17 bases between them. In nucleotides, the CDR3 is TGCAGCGTTCTAGGTCCGGAGGGTGGCGAGCAGTACTTC. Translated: CSVLGPEGGEQYF.

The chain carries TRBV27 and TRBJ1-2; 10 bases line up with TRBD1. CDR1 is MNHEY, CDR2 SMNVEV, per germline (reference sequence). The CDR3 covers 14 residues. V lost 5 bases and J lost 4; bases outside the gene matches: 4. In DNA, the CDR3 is TGTGCCAGCAGTAGACAGGGGGCTCGCTATGGCTACACCTTC. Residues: CASSRQGARYGYTF.

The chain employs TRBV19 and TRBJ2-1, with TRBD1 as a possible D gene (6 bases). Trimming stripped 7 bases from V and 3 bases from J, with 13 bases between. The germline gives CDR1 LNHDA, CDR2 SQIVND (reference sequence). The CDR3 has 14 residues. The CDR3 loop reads CASTPGHNYNEQFF. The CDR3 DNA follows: TGTGCCAGTACCCCGGGACACAACTACAATGAGCAGTTCTTC.

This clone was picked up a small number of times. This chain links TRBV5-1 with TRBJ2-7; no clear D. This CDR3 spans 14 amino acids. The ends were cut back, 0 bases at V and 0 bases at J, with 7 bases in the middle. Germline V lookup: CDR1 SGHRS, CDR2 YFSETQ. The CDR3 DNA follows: TGCGCCAGCAGCTTGGACAGCTTCTCCTACGAGCAGTACTTC. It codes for CASSLDSFSYEQYF.

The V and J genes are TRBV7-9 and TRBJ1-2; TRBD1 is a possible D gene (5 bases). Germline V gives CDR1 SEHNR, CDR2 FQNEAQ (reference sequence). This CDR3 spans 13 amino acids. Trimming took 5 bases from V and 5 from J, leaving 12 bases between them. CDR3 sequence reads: CASSADSMYGYTF. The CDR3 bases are TGTGCCAGCAGCGCCGACAGTATGTATGGCTACACCTTC. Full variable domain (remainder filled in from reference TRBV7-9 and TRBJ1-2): DTGVSQNPRHKITKRGQNVTFRCDPISEHNRLYWYRQTLGQGPEFLTYFQNEAQLEKSRLLSDRFSAERPKGSFSTLEIQRTEQGDSAMYLCASSADSMYGYTFGSGTRLTVV.

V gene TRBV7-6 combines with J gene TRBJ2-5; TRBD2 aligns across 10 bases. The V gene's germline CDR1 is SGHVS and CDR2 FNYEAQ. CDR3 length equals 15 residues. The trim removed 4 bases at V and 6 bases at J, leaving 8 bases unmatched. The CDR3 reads CASSSTGLAWQTQYF. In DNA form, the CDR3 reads TGTGCCAGCAGCTCCACGGGACTAGCGTGGCAGACCCAGTACTTC.

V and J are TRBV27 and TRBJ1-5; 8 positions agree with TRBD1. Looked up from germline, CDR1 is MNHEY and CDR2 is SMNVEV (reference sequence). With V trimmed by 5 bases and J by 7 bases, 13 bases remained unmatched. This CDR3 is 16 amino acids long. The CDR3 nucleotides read TGTGCCAGCAGTCCCCGGACAGGGCTTGGTTTGCAGCCCCAGCATTTT. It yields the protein CASSPRTGLGLQPQHF.

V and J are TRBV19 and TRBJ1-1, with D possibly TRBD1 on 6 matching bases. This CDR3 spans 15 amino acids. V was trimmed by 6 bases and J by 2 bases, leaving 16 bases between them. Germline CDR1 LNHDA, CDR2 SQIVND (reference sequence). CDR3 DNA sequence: TGTGCCAGTAGACCCTTTACAGGGATCAACACTGAAGCTTTCTTT. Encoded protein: CASRPFTGINTEAFF.

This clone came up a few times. Here the CDR3 reads CASSFGQGAGQPQHF. The DNA of the CDR3 is TGTGCCAGCAGCTTCGGACAGGGGGCAGGTCAGCCCCAGCATTTT. V gene TRBV7-8 combines with J gene TRBJ1-5; TRBD1 matches 11 bases. This CDR3 is 15 amino acids long. The J segment lost 6 bases and the V segment lost 3 bases, leaving 4 bases of the junction unmatched. CDR1 is SGHVS and CDR2 is FQNEAQ in the germline V gene.

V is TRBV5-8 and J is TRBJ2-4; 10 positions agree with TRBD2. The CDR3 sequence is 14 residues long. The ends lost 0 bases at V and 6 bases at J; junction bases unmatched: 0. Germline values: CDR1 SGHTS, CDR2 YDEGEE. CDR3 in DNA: TGTGCCAGCAGCTTGGGGACTAGCGGAAACATTCAGTACTTC. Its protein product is CASSLGTSGNIQYF.

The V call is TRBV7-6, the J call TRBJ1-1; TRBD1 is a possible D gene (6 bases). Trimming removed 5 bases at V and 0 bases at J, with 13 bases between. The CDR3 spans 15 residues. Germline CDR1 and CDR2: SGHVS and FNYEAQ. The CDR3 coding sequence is TGTGCCAGCAGCCGCAACACAGGGTTGAACACTGAAGCTTTCTTT. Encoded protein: CASSRNTGLNTEAFF.

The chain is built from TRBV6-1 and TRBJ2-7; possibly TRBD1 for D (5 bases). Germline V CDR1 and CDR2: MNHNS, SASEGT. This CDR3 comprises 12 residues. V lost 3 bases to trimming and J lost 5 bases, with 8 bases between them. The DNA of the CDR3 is TGTGCCAGCAGTGATTGGACAAACGAGCAGTACTTC. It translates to CASSDWTNEQYF.

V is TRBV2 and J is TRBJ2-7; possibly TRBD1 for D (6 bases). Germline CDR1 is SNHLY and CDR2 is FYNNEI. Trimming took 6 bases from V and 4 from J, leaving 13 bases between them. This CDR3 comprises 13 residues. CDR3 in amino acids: CASRPGTSYEQYF. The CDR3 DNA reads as TGTGCCAGCAGACCCGGGACATCTTACGAGCAGTACTTC.

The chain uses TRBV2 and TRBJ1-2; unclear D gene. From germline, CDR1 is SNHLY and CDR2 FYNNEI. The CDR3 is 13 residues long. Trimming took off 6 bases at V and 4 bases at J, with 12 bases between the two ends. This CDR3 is CASRFQLIYGYTF. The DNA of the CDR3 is TGTGCCAGCAGATTTCAACTGATCTATGGCTACACCTTC.

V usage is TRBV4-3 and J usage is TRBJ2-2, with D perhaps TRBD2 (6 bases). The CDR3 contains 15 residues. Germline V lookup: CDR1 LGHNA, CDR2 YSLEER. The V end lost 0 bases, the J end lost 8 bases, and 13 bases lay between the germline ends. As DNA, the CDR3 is TGCGCCAGCAGCCAAGATAGTCGGGCGGGGGGGGAGCTGTTTTTT. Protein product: CASSQDSRAGGELFF.

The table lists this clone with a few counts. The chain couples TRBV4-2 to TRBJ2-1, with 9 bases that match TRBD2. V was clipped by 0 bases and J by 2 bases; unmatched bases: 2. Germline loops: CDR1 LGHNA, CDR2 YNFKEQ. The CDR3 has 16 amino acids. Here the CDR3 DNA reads TGTGCCAGCAGCCAAGATGCGGGGGGGCCCTACAATGAGCAGTTCTTC. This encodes CASSQDAGGPYNEQFF.

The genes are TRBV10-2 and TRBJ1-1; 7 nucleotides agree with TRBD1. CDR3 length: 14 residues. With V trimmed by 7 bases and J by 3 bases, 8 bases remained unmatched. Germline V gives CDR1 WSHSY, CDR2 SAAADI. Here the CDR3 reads CASNRGQSYTEAFF. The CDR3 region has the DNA TGCGCCAGCAATAGGGGACAGAGTTACACTGAAGCTTTCTTT.

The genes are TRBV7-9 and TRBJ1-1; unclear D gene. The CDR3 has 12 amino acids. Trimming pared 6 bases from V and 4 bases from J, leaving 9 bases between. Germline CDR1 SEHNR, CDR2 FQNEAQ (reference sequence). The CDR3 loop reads CASRRVGTEAFF. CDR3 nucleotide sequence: TGTGCCAGCAGAAGAGTTGGCACTGAAGCTTTCTTT. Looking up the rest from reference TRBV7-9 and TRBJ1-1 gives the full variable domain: DTGVSQNPRHKITKRGQNVTFRCDPISEHNRLYWYRQTLGQGPEFLTYFQNEAQLEKSRLLSDRFSAERPKGSFSTLEIQRTEQGDSAMYLCASRRVGTEAFFGQGTRLTVV.

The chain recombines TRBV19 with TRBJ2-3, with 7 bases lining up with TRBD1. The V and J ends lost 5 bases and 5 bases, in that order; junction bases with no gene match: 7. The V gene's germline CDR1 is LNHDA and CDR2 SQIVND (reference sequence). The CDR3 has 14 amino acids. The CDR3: CASSYQTGLDTQYF. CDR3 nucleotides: TGTGCCAGTAGTTACCAGACAGGGTTAGATACGCAGTATTTT.